Below are 19 T cell receptor beta chains sequenced from a single sample in a study of blood T cell repertoires in COVID-19. Measured with immunoSEQ multiplex PCR; TCRdb has only the in-frame clones, and not every one. Of tens of thousands of clones in the sample, around 93% are singletons; the top ten hold roughly 2.2%. Sample: peripheral blood. These receptors were obtained from a human donor with active COVID-19. The donor label of this sample is uncertain.

The J gene is TRBJ1-5, the V gene TRBV4-2; 10 bases map to TRBD1. Germline-derived CDR1 and CDR2 are LGHNA and YNFKEQ. V gave up 4 bases and J gave up 6 bases; unmatched junction bases: 15. The CDR3 loop spans 18 amino acids. CDR3 DNA sequence: TGTGCCAGCAGCCCCGGGACAGGGGATACCCCAACATCTCAGCCCCAGCATTTT. It encodes CASSPGTGDTPTSQPQHF.

As for this clone: At one of its ends the junction is not consistent with the germline gene, which may arise from a read error. V and J are TRBV12-3 or TRBV12-4 and TRBJ1-2; D not certain. The CDR3 has 12 residues. The CDR3 sequence is CASSFSVTSTYF. CDR3 DNA: TGTGCCAGCAGTTTTTCCGTGACGTCGACTTACTTC.

The chain uses TRBV5-1 and TRBJ1-3; 7 bases line up with TRBD1. Germline trimming cut 7 bases from V and 0 bases from J; bases unmatched to any gene: 7. CDR1 and CDR2 (germline): SGHRS, YFSETQ. The CDR3 is 15 amino acids. CDR3 sequence reads: CASSTPGGSGNTIYF. For the CDR3, the DNA is TGCGCCAGCTCGACCCCAGGGGGCTCTGGAAACACCATATATTTT. The complete variable domain, with remaining parts taken from reference TRBV5-1 and TRBJ1-3, reads KAGVTQTPRYLIKTRGQQVTLSCSPISGHRSVSWYQQTPGQGLQFLFEYFSETQRNKGNFPGRFSGRQFSNSRSEMNVSTLELGDSALYLCASSTPGGSGNTIYFGEGSWLTVV.

This rearrangement joins TRBV2 to TRBJ1-5; TRBD1 is a possible D gene (6 bases). Looked up from germline, CDR1 is SNHLY and CDR2 is FYNNEI. This CDR3 is built from 14 residues. V was clipped by 2 bases and J by 2 bases, with 7 bases between them. The CDR3: CASSENRGNQPQHF. The DNA of the CDR3 is TGTGCCAGCAGTGAAAACAGGGGCAATCAGCCCCAGCATTTT.

The rearrangement links TRBV1 to TRBJ2-1; the table's D call TRBD2 went unverified against the DNA. TRBV1 is assigned pseudogene status. The CDR3 is 20 amino acids. CDR3 region: CTSSQGTSGGCTGPINEQFF. DNA for the CDR3: TGCACCAGCAGCCAAGGGACTAGCGGGGGCTGCACAGGACCGATTAATGAGCAGTTCTTC.

In this sample, this clone turned up a few times. This chain links TRBV29-1 with TRBJ1-1; D might be TRBD1 (5 bases). The germline V gene has CDR1 SQVTM and CDR2 ANQGSEA. This CDR3 is 13 amino acids long. Trimming stripped 3 bases from V and 6 bases from J, with 14 bases between. CDR3 DNA: TGCAGCGTTGACGCTCAGGGTAGGGCTGAAGCTTTCTTT. Protein: CSVDAQGRAEAFF.

V gene TRBV25-1 combines with J gene TRBJ2-7; 8 nucleotides match TRBD2. The trim removed 7 bases at V and 4 bases at J, leaving 3 bases unmatched. CDR3 length equals 12 residues. The germline gives CDR1 MGHDK, CDR2 SYGVNS. The CDR3 sequence is CASIGGGYEQYF. Here the CDR3 DNA reads TGTGCCAGCATCGGGGGGGGGTACGAGCAGTACTTC.

This chain uses TRBV11-2 with TRBJ2-7; 10 bases align to TRBD1. With V trimmed by 4 bases and J by 3 bases, 12 bases remained unmatched. The CDR3 is 17 residues long. Looked up from germline, CDR1 is SGHAT and CDR2 is FQNNGV. The CDR3 DNA sequence: TGTGCCAGCAGCTCCGAACTCCCTGGGACAGGGGACTACGAGCAGTACTTC. Translation gives CASSSELPGTGDYEQYF.

The chain couples TRBV5-6 to TRBJ2-1; D gene unclear. CDR1 is SGHDT, CDR2 YYEEEE, per germline. The germline V and J ends were trimmed by 3 bases and 0 bases, with 16 bases remaining between them. The CDR3 consists of 17 residues. CDR3 protein: CASSSEPYPSSYNEQFF. DNA for the CDR3: TGTGCCAGCAGCTCCGAACCCTATCCTAGCTCCTACAATGAGCAGTTCTTC.

This clone was seen a handful of times. CDR3 in DNA: TGTGCCAGAAGCTGGCTTGAGGCTCCTTCATCTACCTTC. This codes for CARSWLEAPSSTF. V and J are TRBV5-3 and TRBJ1-2; D unclear. TRBV5-3 is assigned to the ORF class and has an uncertain function. Trimming removed 3 bases at V and 14 bases at J, with 20 bases between. This CDR3 region has 13 residues.

This rearrangement joins TRBV13 to TRBJ1-3; 7 nucleotides match TRBD1. The CDR3 totals 16 residues. Germline CDR1 and CDR2: PRHDT and FYEKMQ (reference sequence). The J segment lost 2 bases and the V segment lost 5 bases, leaving 9 bases of the junction unmatched. CDR3 residues: CASSNIRGSAGNTIYF. CDR3 nucleotide sequence: TGTGCCAGCAGCAACATCAGGGGGAGCGCTGGAAACACCATATATTTT.

The chain carries TRBV19 and TRBJ1-2, with D unclear. The ends were cut back, 10 bases at V and 2 bases at J, with 11 bases in the middle. CDR1 LNHDA and CDR2 SQIVND come from the germline V gene (reference sequence). This CDR3 contains 12 residues. The chain's CDR3 is CATVTENYGYTF. DNA of the CDR3: TGTGCCACCGTTACAGAGAACTATGGCTACACCTTC.

Written as DNA, the CDR3 is TGCGCCAGCAGCTTAGGGTCCGGAACAGGGGCTGAAGCTTTCTTT. Translating gives CASSLGSGTGAEAFF. The chain joins TRBV5-1 to TRBJ1-1, with 7 bases lining up with TRBD1. With V trimmed by 2 bases and J by 6 bases, 10 bases remained unmatched. This CDR3 has 15 residues. The germline gives CDR1 SGHRS, CDR2 YFSETQ.

V gene TRBV5-1 combines with J gene TRBJ1-2; a possible D gene is TRBD1 (6 bases). Germline V gene sequence: CDR1 SGHRS, CDR2 YFSETQ. The CDR3 has 17 amino acids. With 3 bases removed from V and 2 bases from J, the gap between germline ends came to 20 bases. CDR3 DNA: TGCGCCAGCAGCTGGGGACGGGACACCCGGGGCAACTATGGCTACACCTTC. This codes for CASSWGRDTRGNYGYTF.

V gene TRBV29-1 combines with J gene TRBJ2-5; a weak D match, TRBD2 (6 bases). The CDR3 sequence is 12 residues long. Germline assignment: CDR1 SQVTM and CDR2 ANQGSEA. Trimming removed 4 bases from V and 7 bases from J, with 13 bases in between. CDR3 in DNA: TGCAGCGTTGGACTAGTCACGTGGACCCAGTACTTC. This translates into CSVGLVTWTQYF.

The chain links TRBV27 to TRBJ1-5, with a possible D match to TRBD1 (6 bases). Germline CDR1 is MNHEY and CDR2 is SMNVEV (reference sequence). CDR3 length: 16 amino acids. Between the trimmed V and J ends, which lost 1 base and 4 bases, there was a span of 14 bases. For the CDR3, the DNA is TGTGCCAGCAGTTTATTCCCAGGGGTAGGGAATCAGCCCCAGCATTTT. Translating gives CASSLFPGVGNQPQHF.

V usage is TRBV3-1 (or the pseudogene TRBV3-2) and J usage is TRBJ2-1; D is possibly TRBD1 (6 bases). This CDR3 is built from 18 residues. V was trimmed by 4 bases and J by 2 bases, leaving 21 bases between them. CDR1 is LGHDT, CDR2 YNNKEL, per germline (reference sequence). CDR3 in DNA: TGTGCCAGCAGCCCCCTTACGGTCTGGGGGCAAGCCTACAATGAGCAGTTCTTC. This encodes CASSPLTVWGQAYNEQFF.

This clone was recorded once. This sequence joins TRBV13 and TRBJ2-3; D is perhaps TRBD2 (6 bases). This CDR3 has 13 amino acids. The V and J ends lost 6 bases and 0 bases respectively, with 7 bases between them. Germline V gene data show CDR1 as PRHDT and CDR2 as FYEKMQ (reference sequence). The CDR3 nucleotides read TGTGCCAGCAGAGGGACTAGCACAGATACGCAGTATTTT. It codes for CASRGTSTDTQYF.

The V gene is TRBV3-1 (or the pseudogene TRBV3-2), the J gene TRBJ1-1; no definite D call. With 6 bases removed from V and 3 bases from J, the gap between germline ends came to 8 bases. The CDR3 is made up of 12 amino acids. Germline-derived CDR1 and CDR2 are LGHDT and YNNKEL (reference sequence). CDR3 sequence (DNA): TGTGCCAGCAGATTAGAGGACACTGAAGCTTTCTTT. Residues: CASRLEDTEAFF.